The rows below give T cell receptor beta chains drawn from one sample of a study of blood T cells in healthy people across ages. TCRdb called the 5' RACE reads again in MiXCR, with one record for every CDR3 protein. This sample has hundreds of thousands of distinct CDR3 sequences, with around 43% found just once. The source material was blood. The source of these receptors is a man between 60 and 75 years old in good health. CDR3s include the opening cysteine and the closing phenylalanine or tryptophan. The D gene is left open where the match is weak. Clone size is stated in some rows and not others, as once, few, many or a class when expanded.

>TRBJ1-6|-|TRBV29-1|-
TGCAGCGTCTATACTGGACAGCCGGATAATGCACCCCTCCACTTT
CSVYTGQPDNAPLHF
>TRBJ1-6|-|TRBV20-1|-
TGCAGTGCGGGAGGACGGGATTCACCCCTCCACTTT
CSAGGRDSPLHF
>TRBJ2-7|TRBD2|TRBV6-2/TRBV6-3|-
TGTGCCAGCAGTTACTCGACACGACTAGCGGGGGACGAGCAGTACTTC
CASSYSTRLAGDEQYF
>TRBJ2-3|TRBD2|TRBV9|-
TGTGCCAGCAGCGCTAGCGGGAGGAACACAGATACGCAGTATTTT
CASSASGRNTDTQYF
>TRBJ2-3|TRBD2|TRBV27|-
TGTGCCAGCAGTTTATCGGGGGGGACCATCACAGATACGCAGTATTTT
CASSLSGGTITDTQYF
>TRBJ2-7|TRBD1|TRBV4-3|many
TGCGCCAGCAGCCAAACGACAGGGACCGAATACTACGAGCAGTACTTC
CASSQTTGTEYYEQYF
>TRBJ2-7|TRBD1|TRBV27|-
TGTGCCAGCAGCCCCGGGACAGGGGCCTCCTACGAGCAGTACTTC
CASSPGTGASYEQYF
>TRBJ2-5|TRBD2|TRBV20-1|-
TGCAGTGCTACGGGCGGGGGAGGGGCACGGACCCAGTACTTC
CSATGGGGARTQYF
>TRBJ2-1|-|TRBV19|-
TGTGCCAGTAGAGAGGACCGGACGCACAATGAGCAGTTCTTC
CASREDRTHNEQFF
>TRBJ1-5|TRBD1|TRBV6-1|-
TGTGCCAGCAGTGAAGCGCTTCGACAGGGAGGCAATCAGCCCCAGCATTTT
CASSEALRQGGNQPQHF
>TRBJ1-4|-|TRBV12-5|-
TGTGCTAGTGGTTTGGTACGGGCAAAAACTAATGAAAAACTGTTTTTT
CASGLVRAKTNEKLFF
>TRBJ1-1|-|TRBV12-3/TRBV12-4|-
TGTGCCAGCACCTTAGGGGTCTACACTGAAGCTTTCTTT
CASTLGVYTEAFF
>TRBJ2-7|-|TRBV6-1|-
TGTGCCAGCAGTGGGACAGTTTACGAGCAGTACTTC
CASSGTVYEQYF
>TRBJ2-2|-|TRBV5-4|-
TGTGCCAGCAGCTTGGGGTTTGGGGCTACGAACACCGGGGAGCTGTTTTTT
CASSLGFGATNTGELFF
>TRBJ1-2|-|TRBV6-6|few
TGTGCCAGCAGTACCGGGACTAGGGCACTGTATGGCTACACCTTC
CASSTGTRALYGYTF
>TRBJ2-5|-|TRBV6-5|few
TGTGCCAGCAGTTCCAAAAGCGGGGAGACCCAGTACTTC
CASSSKSGETQYF
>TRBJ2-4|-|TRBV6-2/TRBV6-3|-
TGTGCCAGCACCAACGAGGGGTCGGGAGAGCAGTACTTC
CASTNEGSGEQYF
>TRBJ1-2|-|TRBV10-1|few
TGCGCCAGCGCTGGTTCCTTAGATCCGCCGGATGGCTACACCTTC
CASAGSLDPPDGYTF
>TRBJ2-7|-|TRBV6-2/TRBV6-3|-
TGTGCCAGCAGTTCGGGACAACACGAGCAGTACTTC
CASSSGQHEQYF
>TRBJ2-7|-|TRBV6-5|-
TGTGCCAGCAGTTACGGTAGGGCCAACGAGCAGTACTTC
CASSYGRANEQYF
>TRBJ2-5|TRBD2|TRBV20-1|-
TGCAGTGCTAGCAGGACTAGCGGGGGAACACCTCTAAAAGAGACCCAGTACTTC
CSASRTSGGTPLKETQYF
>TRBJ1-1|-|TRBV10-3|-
TGTGCCATCAGTGATCAGGTGAACACTGAAGCTTTCTTT
CAISDQVNTEAFF
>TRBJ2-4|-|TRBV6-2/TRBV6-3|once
TGCGCCAGCAGTCCCCTCTTCACTGCCAAAAACATTCAGTACTTC
CASSPLFTAKNIQYF
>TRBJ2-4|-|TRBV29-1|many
TGCAGCGTTGAGGTGGGCTCTAAAAACATTCAGTACTTC
CSVEVGSKNIQYF